Listed here are 22 T cell receptor beta chains from one sample, sequenced in a study of PD-1 blockade in mismatch repair-deficient tumors. Profiled with immunoSEQ multiplex PCR; TCRdb holds only in-frame clones, not every one. Among 25,000 to 30,000 clones listed, approximately 88% were seen once. The sequencing here drew on PBMCs, taken before pembrolizumab treatment. Receptor source: an adult with mismatch repair-deficient cancer.

The V call is TRBV7-3, the J call TRBJ2-3, with 7 bases lining up with TRBD1. Trimming removed 8 bases from V and 3 bases from J; junction bases left unmatched: 11. The CDR3 is 15 residues long. CDR1 is SGHTA, CDR2 FQGTGA, per germline. The CDR3 sequence: CASRLTGSLTDTQYF. CDR3 sequence (DNA): TGTGCCAGCCGCCTGACAGGGAGTTTGACAGATACGCAGTATTTT.

This chain uses TRBV27 with TRBJ1-4; 8 nucleotides line up with TRBD1. Germline V lookup: CDR1 MNHEY, CDR2 SMNVEV (reference sequence). This CDR3 has 15 amino acids. V shed 5 bases, J shed 6 bases, and the junction held 8 bases outside the gene matches. The CDR3 loop is CASSADREKDEKLFF. The CDR3 DNA sequence: TGTGCCAGCAGTGCGGACAGGGAAAAGGATGAAAAACTGTTTTTT.

The chain joins TRBV5-1 to TRBJ2-1, with 8 nucleotides matching TRBD1. J lost 10 bases, V lost 0 bases, and 12 bases had no gene match. The CDR3 consists of 16 residues. Germline lookup yields CDR1 SGHRS and CDR2 YFSETQ. The CDR3 DNA is TGCGCCAGCAGCTTGGGAAGGACAGGGTACGAGGGAGAGCAGTTCTTC. Translating it yields CASSLGRTGYEGEQFF.

Only one count was recorded for this clone. The chain links TRBV21-1 to TRBJ1-4; TRBD1, the D gene given by the table, was not confirmed from the DNA. TRBV21-1 is a listed pseudogene. CDR3 length equals 14 residues. The CDR3 sequence is CASSKAGTGEKLFF. For the CDR3, the DNA is TGTGCCAGCAGCAAAGCCGGGACAGGGGAAAAACTGTTTTTT.

The chain couples TRBV30 to TRBJ2-1; 7 positions match TRBD2. This CDR3 spans 14 amino acids. V gave up 0 bases and J gave up 5 bases; unmatched junction bases: 4. CDR1 and CDR2 from the germline V gene are GTSNPN and SVGIG (reference sequence). The CDR3 nucleotides are TGTGCCTGGAGTGTGTCGAGCGGGAACAATGAGCAGTTCTTC. Its translation is CAWSVSSGNNEQFF. The full variable domain, in which reference TRBV30 and TRBJ2-1 provide the parts outside the CDR3, is SQTIHQWPATLVQPVGSPLSLECTVEGTSNPNLYWYRQAAGRGLQLLFYSVGIGQISSEVPQNLSASRPQDRQFILSSKKLLLSDSGFYLCAWSVSSGNNEQFFGPGTRLTVL.

CDR3 protein: CASSSDSLSSYEQYF. The CDR3 region has the DNA TGTGCCAGCAGCAGCGACAGCCTAAGCTCCTACGAGCAGTACTTC. V gene TRBV11-2 combines with J gene TRBJ2-7; a possible D gene is TRBD1 (5 bases). Trimming removed 5 bases at V and 0 bases at J, with 14 bases between. The CDR3 consists of 15 residues. From germline, CDR1 is SGHAT and CDR2 FQNNGV.

The genes are TRBV23-1 and TRBJ2-2; perhaps TRBD2 as D (5 bases). TRBV23-1 has ORF status, its function being uncertain. V lost 4 bases, J lost 0 bases, and 12 bases lay in between. There are 16 residues in the CDR3. The DNA for the CDR3 is TGCGCCAGCAGTCGAGAGGGCATAGCGAACACCGGGGAGCTGTTTTTT. The encoded protein is CASSREGIANTGELFF.

This chain links TRBV5-6 with TRBJ1-5; D is ambiguous. The length of the CDR3 is 13 residues. Per germline, CDR1 SGHDT and CDR2 YYEEEE. V was shortened by 0 bases and J by 8 bases, with 9 bases between the two germline ends. The CDR3 here is CASSLASGKPQHF. The CDR3 nucleotides are TGTGCCAGCAGCTTGGCCTCGGGAAAGCCCCAGCATTTT. The variable domain in full, completed from reference TRBV5-6 and TRBJ1-5, reads DAGVTQSPTHLIKTRGQQVTLRCSPKSGHDTVSWYQQALGQGPQFIFQYYEEEERQRGNFPDRFSGHQFPNYSSELNVNALLLGDSALYLCASSLASGKPQHFGDGTRLSIL.

The J gene is TRBJ2-7, the V gene TRBV6-1; 11 bases match TRBD2. The CDR3 length is 14 residues. Per the germline V gene, CDR1 is MNHNS and CDR2 is SASEGT. The V and J ends lost 6 bases and 5 bases, in that order; junction bases with no gene match: 6. This chain's CDR3 is CASSQTSGRNEQYF. CDR3 coding DNA: TGTGCCAGCAGCCAAACTAGCGGGAGAAACGAGCAGTACTTC.

The chain employs TRBV28 and TRBJ2-6; D perhaps matches TRBD1 (5 bases). V lost 6 bases, J lost 2 bases, and 11 bases lay in between. This CDR3 spans 15 amino acids. CDR1 is MDHEN and CDR2 is SYDVKM in the germline V gene. The CDR3 nucleotides read TGTGCCAGCAGCCCGATCAGGGCTGGGGCCAACGTCCTGACTTTC. Protein product: CASSPIRAGANVLTF.

The rearrangement links TRBV7-9 to TRBJ1-2; D might be TRBD1 (5 bases). Trimming pared 5 bases from V and 8 bases from J, leaving 21 bases between. The CDR3 runs to 15 residues. Germline V gene lookup returns CDR1 SEHNR and CDR2 FQNEAQ (reference sequence). CDR3 protein: CASSPYTRQSVGYTF. The CDR3 nucleotides are TGTGCCAGCAGCCCGTATACCCGACAGAGCGTCGGCTACACCTTC. Drawing the rest from reference TRBV7-9 and TRBJ1-2, the complete variable domain is DTGVSQNPRHKITKRGQNVTFRCDPISEHNRLYWYRQTLGQGPEFLTYFQNEAQLEKSRLLSDRFSAERPKGSFSTLEIQRTEQGDSAMYLCASSPYTRQSVGYTFGSGTRLTVV.

The chain carries TRBV6-5 and TRBJ2-3, with TRBD1 matching over 8 bases. Germline CDR1 MNHEY, CDR2 SVGAGI. This CDR3 contains 15 residues. The V gene end was trimmed by 6 bases and the J gene end by 4 bases; junction bases not matched to a gene: 9. This CDR3 is CASSRGQGSADTQYF. In DNA form, the CDR3 reads TGTGCCAGCAGCCGCGGACAGGGTAGTGCAGATACGCAGTATTTT.

The V gene is TRBV7-2, the J gene TRBJ1-5; 12 nucleotides align to TRBD1. The V and J ends lost 4 bases and 5 bases, in that order; junction bases with no gene match: 3. CDR1 is SGHTA, CDR2 FQGNSA, per germline. The length of the CDR3 is 15 residues. CDR3 residues: CASSSGTGGYQPQHF. The CDR3 nucleotides read TGTGCCAGCAGCTCCGGGACAGGGGGCTATCAGCCCCAGCATTTT.

V and J are TRBV7-9 and TRBJ2-2, with a tentative D call TRBD2 (7 bases). This CDR3 contains 17 residues. Germline V lookup: CDR1 SEHNR, CDR2 FQNEAQ (reference sequence). V lost 1 base and J lost 3, with 15 bases in between. CDR3 bases: TGTGCCAGCAGCTTAGGGCTAGCGGAGGGGGACACCGGGGAGCTGTTTTTT. Its translation: CASSLGLAEGDTGELFF.

This chain links TRBV28 with TRBJ2-7, with TRBD2 matching 14 bases. The ends lost 3 bases at V and 0 bases at J; junction bases unmatched: 10. CDR1 and CDR2 from the germline V gene are MDHEN and SYDVKM. The CDR3 is made up of 19 amino acids. Here the CDR3 reads CASSFLYLGLAGVSYEQYF. In DNA, the CDR3 is TGTGCCAGCAGTTTTCTTTATCTGGGACTAGCGGGAGTCTCCTACGAGCAGTACTTC. Using reference TRBV28 and TRBJ2-7 for the parts outside the CDR3, the full variable domain is DVKVTQSSRYLVKRTGEKVFLECVQDMDHENMFWYRQDPGLGLRLIYFSYDVKMKEKGDIPEGYSVSREKKERFSLILESASTNQTSMYLCASSFLYLGLAGVSYEQYFGPGTRLTVT.

This rearrangement joins TRBV9 to TRBJ2-1; maybe TRBD2 (6 bases). V gave up 0 bases and J gave up 4 bases, with 14 bases separating them. Germline-derived CDR1 and CDR2 are SGDLS and YYNGEE. The CDR3 length is 16 residues. The CDR3 nucleotides are TGTGCCAGCAGCGTAGTATCGGCGGGGTTATACAATGAGCAGTTCTTC. Translated: CASSVVSAGLYNEQFF.

The chain has TRBV9 and TRBJ1-1; possibly TRBD1 for D (6 bases). CDR3 length: 14 amino acids. V was pared by 2 bases and J by 4 bases, with 12 bases between. Germline lookup yields CDR1 SGDLS and CDR2 YYNGEE. CDR3 nucleotide sequence: TGTGCCAGCAGCGTTGGCAGGGGTCGCACTGAAGCTTTCTTT. It translates to CASSVGRGRTEAFF.

V is TRBV2 and J is TRBJ2-3; tentative D call: TRBD2 (5 bases). There are 14 residues in the CDR3. V lost 8 bases and J 0 bases, leaving 12 bases between the germline ends. Per germline, CDR1 SNHLY and CDR2 FYNNEI. DNA of the CDR3: TGTGCCAGCGGACGAGGGCTTAGCACAGATACGCAGTATTTT. Residues: CASGRGLSTDTQYF. The full variable domain, rest sourced from reference TRBV2 and TRBJ2-3, is EPEVTQTPSHQVTQMGQEVILRCVPISNHLYFYWYRQILGQKVEFLVSFYNNEISEKSEIFDDQFSVERPDGSNFTLKIRSTKLEDSAMYFCASGRGLSTDTQYFGPGTRLTVL.

The chain combines TRBV7-2 with TRBJ1-1; D is perhaps TRBD1 (5 bases). V was clipped by 5 bases and J by 5 bases, with 12 bases between them. There are 13 residues in the CDR3. The germline V gene encodes CDR1 SGHTA and CDR2 FQGNSA. The CDR3 bases are TGTGCCAGCAGCGGCAGTCGGGGGACTGAAGCTTTCTTT. Residues: CASSGSRGTEAFF.

CDR3 in DNA: TGTGCCAGCAGTGACAGGGCCTATGGCTACACCTTC. Its translation: CASSDRAYGYTF. V gene TRBV6-1 combines with J gene TRBJ1-2; D perhaps matches TRBD1 (5 bases). The CDR3 is 12 residues long. Germline V gene lookup returns CDR1 MNHNS and CDR2 SASEGT. Trimming left V 3 bases short and J 4 bases short, with 6 bases between.

The chain couples TRBV9 to TRBJ2-7; 7 nucleotides align to TRBD2. Germline V lookup: CDR1 SGDLS, CDR2 YYNGEE. V gave up 0 bases and J gave up 3 bases; unmatched junction bases: 3. This CDR3 contains 14 residues. Here the CDR3 reads CASSVDTSVYEQYF. The DNA of the CDR3 is TGTGCCAGCAGCGTAGATACTAGCGTCTACGAGCAGTACTTC.

This chain uses TRBV29-1 with TRBJ2-1; 11 nucleotides match TRBD2. Per the germline V gene, CDR1 is SQVTM and CDR2 is ANQGSEA. The CDR3 runs to 18 residues. The J segment lost 0 bases and the V segment lost 1 base, leaving 8 bases of the junction unmatched. This CDR3 is CSVEGGLAGGFSYNEQFF. The CDR3 nucleotides read TGCAGCGTTGAAGGCGGGCTAGCGGGAGGTTTCTCCTACAATGAGCAGTTCTTC.